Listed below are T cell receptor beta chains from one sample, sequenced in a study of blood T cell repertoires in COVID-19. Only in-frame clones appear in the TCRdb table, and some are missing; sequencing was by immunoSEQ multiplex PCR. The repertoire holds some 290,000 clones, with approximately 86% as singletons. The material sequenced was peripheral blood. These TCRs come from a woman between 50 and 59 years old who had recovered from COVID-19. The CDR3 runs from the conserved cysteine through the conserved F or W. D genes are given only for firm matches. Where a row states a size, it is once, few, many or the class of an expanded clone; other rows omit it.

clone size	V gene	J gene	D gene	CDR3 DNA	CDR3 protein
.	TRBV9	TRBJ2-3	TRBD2	TGTGCCAGCAGCCTGGCGGGGGGTACAGATACGCAGTATTTT	CASSLAGGTDTQYF
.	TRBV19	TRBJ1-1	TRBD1	TGTGCCAGTACCCTCCGGACAGGCTTGACTGAAGCTTTCTTT	CASTLRTGLTEAFF
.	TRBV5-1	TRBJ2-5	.	TGCGCCAGCAGAGGGGTTGTCCTCCACCAAGAGACCCAGTACTTC	CASRGVVLHQETQYF
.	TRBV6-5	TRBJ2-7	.	TGTGCCAGCAGTTACTCGGCGGGGCCCACGATCGGCGAGCAGTACTTC	CASSYSAGPTIGEQYF
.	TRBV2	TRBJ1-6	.	TGTGCCAGCAGTGAACAGCGGGGGACTAATTCACCCCTCCACTTT	CASSEQRGTNSPLHF
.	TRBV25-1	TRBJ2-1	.	TGTGCCAGCAGTGAAGTGTCAGCCACAGGGTATGAGCAGTTCTTC	CASSEVSATGYEQFF
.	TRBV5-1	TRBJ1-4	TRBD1	TGCGCCAGCAGCTCCGGACAGGGGGCAGATGAAAAACTGTTTTTT	CASSSGQGADEKLFF
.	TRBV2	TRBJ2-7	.	TGTGCCAGCAAAGAGGCCAACACCTACGAGCAGTACTTC	CASKEANTYEQYF
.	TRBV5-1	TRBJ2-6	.	TGCGCCAGCAGCTTGACAGTCTCTGGGGCCAACGTCCTGACTTTC	CASSLTVSGANVLTF
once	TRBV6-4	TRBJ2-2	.	TGTGCCAGCAGTGACAAGGGGACCGGGGAGCTGTTTTTT	CASSDKGTGELFF
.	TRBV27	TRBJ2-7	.	TGTGCCAGCAGTTTATCTTCAGGGGAGCACGAGCAGTACTTC	CASSLSSGEHEQYF
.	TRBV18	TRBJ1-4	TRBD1	TGTGCCAGCTCCCAGACAGGGCCCAATGAAAAACTGTTTTTT	CASSQTGPNEKLFF
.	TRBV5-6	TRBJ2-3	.	TGTGCCAGCAGCTGGGAGGACGGGACCCATACGCAGTATTTT	CASSWEDGTHTQYF
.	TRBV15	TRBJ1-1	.	TGTGCCACCAGCAGAGATTGGGGAGGCACTGAAGCTTTCTTT	CATSRDWGGTEAFF
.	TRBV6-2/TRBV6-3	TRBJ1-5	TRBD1	TGTGCCAGCAGTGGGGCGTGGACAGGTCGTAATCAGCCCCAGCATTTT	CASSGAWTGRNQPQHF
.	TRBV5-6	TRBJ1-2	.	TGTGCCAGCAGGCCCGGAGCTGGGTATGGCTACACCTTC	CASRPGAGYGYTF
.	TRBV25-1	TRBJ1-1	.	TGTGCCAGCAGTCCTACTCTGGGGCGTGAAGCTTTCTTT	CASSPTLGREAFF
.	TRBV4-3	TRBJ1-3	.	TGCGCCAGCAGCCAAGATAATTTGTACTCTGGAAACACCATATATTTT	CASSQDNLYSGNTIYF
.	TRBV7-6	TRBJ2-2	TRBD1	TGTGCCAGCAGCCCTATTGACAGGGGATACACCGGGGAGCTGTTTTTT	CASSPIDRGYTGELFF
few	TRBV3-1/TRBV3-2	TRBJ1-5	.	TGTGCCAGCAGCCAGGGAGAACAGCCCCAGCATTTT	CASSQGEQPQHF
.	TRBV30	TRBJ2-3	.	TGTGCCTGGAGTCTATCGCCGGGGAATACGCAGTATTTT	CAWSLSPGNTQYF
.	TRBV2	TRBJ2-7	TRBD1	TGTGCCAGCACATACGGGGGCCCACGGGACAGGGACGACGAGCAGTACTTC	CASTYGGPRDRDDEQYF
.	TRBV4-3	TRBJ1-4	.	TGCGCCAGCAGCCAAGATCCCGGGAGGACTAATGAAAAACTGTTTTTT	CASSQDPGRTNEKLFF
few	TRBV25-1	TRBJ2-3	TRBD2	TGTGCCAGCAGTGAATCAGTTGTCAGCGGGGGGACAGATACGCAGTATTTT	CASSESVVSGGTDTQYF
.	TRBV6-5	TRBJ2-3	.	TGTGCCAGCAGTTACCAGGGTTCCCCCGAACATACGCAGTATTTT	CASSYQGSPEHTQYF
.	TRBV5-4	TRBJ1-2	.	TGTGCCAGCAGCTTTGGACAGAAACCACATAACTATGGCTACACCTTC	CASSFGQKPHNYGYTF